This T cell receptor beta chain was observed in a study of T cell responses to AZD1222 COVID-19 vaccine. Study findings and constraints: Researchers took repertoire samples only after the peak T cell response had come. Spike regions recognized by vaccine-associated CD4 TCRs spanned the protein, led by 160-218 and 743-854. Recipients of AZD1222 seropositive at baseline numbered only 5 to 7.

Points on this clone: The antigen remains undetermined.

The protocol was immunoSEQ multiplex PCR, while the TCRdb copy is restricted to in-frame clones and leaves out a portion. The sample contains 90,000 to 120,000 clones, roughly 85% of which appear only once. Germline V lookup: CDR1 MRHNA, CDR2 SNTAGT. Germline trimming cut 4 bases from V and 6 bases from J; bases unmatched to any gene: 2. This CDR3 has 14 amino acids. The rearrangement links TRBV6-4 to TRBJ2-1; 11 bases align to TRBD1. This sequence was found in an adult who received the AZD1222 COVID-19 vaccine. This specimen consisted of peripheral blood, obtained 28 days after the second AZD1222 dose. In nucleotides, the CDR3 is TGTGCCAGCAGTGTCGGGACAGGGGGCAATGAGCAGTTCTTC. Encoded protein: CASSVGTGGNEQFF.